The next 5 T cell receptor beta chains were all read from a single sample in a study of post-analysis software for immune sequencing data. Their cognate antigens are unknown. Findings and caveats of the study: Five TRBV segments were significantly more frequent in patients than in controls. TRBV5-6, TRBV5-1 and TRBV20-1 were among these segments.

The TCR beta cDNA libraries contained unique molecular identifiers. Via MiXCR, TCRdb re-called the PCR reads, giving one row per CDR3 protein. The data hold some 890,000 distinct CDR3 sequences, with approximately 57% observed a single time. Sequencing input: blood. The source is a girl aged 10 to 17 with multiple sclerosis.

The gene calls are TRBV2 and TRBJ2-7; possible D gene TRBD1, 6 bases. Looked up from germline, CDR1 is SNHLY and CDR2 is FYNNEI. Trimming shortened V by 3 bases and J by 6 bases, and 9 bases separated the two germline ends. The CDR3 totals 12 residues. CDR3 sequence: CASSETGREQYF. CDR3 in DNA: TGTGCCAGCAGTGAGACAGGACGCGAGCAGTACTTC.

The CDR3 loop reads CSARPGGGAYNEQFF. DNA of the CDR3: TGCAGTGCTAGACCGGGGGGGGGAGCCTACAATGAGCAGTTCTTC. The genes are TRBV20-1 and TRBJ2-1; TRBD2 agrees at 8 bases. V lost 2 bases and J lost 2; bases outside the gene matches: 5. The CDR3 loop spans 15 amino acids. CDR1 DFQATT and CDR2 SNEGSKA come from the germline V gene (reference sequence).

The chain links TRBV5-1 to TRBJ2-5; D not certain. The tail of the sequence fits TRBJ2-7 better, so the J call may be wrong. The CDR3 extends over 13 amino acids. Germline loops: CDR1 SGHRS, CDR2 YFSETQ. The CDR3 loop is CASSFTDDYEQYF. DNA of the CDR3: TGCGCCAGCAGCTTTACCGATGACTACGAGCAGTACTTC.

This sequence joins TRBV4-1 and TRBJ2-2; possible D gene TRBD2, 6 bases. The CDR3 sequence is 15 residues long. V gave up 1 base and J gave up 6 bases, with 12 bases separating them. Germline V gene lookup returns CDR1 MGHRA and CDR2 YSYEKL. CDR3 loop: CASSQASLAAGELFF. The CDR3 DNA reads TGCGCCAGCAGCCAAGCGTCACTAGCTGCCGGGGAGCTGTTTTTT.

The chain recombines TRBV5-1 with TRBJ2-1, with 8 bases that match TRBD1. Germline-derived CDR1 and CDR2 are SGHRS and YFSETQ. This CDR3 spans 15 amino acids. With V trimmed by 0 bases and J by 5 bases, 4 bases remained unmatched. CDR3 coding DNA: TGCGCCAGCAGCTTGGCCAGGGGGCCCAACAATGAGCAGTTCTTC. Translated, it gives CASSLARGPNNEQFF.